The clone carrying this T cell receptor beta chain appeared a few times. Its antigen is as yet unknown. This record comes from a study of Ad26.COV2.S vaccination and SARS-CoV-2 variants. The germline gives CDR1 SGHRS, CDR2 YFSETQ. The CDR3 length is 14 residues. Between the trimmed V and J ends, which lost 4 bases and 1 base, there was a span of 10 bases. The assay was immunoSEQ multiplex PCR, and TCRdb's table has in-frame clones only and misses some. The table includes approximately 420,000 clones, roughly nine tenths detected once. Study-wide results and limits: Vaccinees displayed broader spike-specific TCR repertoires than placebo recipients.

Regarding treatment: about 20 received Ad26.COV2.S at low or high dose, single or two shots; several received placebo; per-sample allocation not given. Sampling was done on day 63 after the first vaccine or placebo injection. Sequencing was performed on peripheral blood, taken in a trial of Ad26.COV2.S vaccine versus placebo. This sequence was found in a person between 18 and 59 years old who received the Ad26.COV2.S COVID-19 vaccine or a placebo. The chain recombines TRBV5-1 with TRBJ2-3, with D possibly matching TRBD2 (6 bases). CDR3 sequence: CASSRTTGTDTQYF. The CDR3, as DNA: TGCGCCAGCAGCCGGACTACCGGCACAGATACGCAGTATTTT.